Detailed here is one T cell receptor beta chain. Checkpoint therapy with ipilimumab 1 mg/kg began 14 to 28 days after transplant. Patients got 3 mg/kg IV nivolumab weeks 1, 4, 7, 10, then biweekly through week 26. Germline CDR1 LNHDA, CDR2 SQIVND (reference sequence). The CDR3 length is 16 residues. The ends were cut back, 5 bases at V and 1 base at J, with 18 bases in the middle. These data belong to a study of ipilimumab plus nivolumab after autologous stem cell transplantation. TCRdb keeps only in-frame clones here, not all; method: immunoSEQ multiplex PCR. Found here are about 9,700 clones, around four fifths of them singletons; the top ten hold under 8.5%.

Specimen: PBMCs, collected in a trial of ipilimumab plus nivolumab as post-transplant consolidation. This chain joins TRBV19 and TRBJ2-7; a weak D match, TRBD1 (7 bases). The TCR sequence derives from a male donor with diffuse large B-cell lymphoma. CDR3 region: CASSAAGQLNSYEQYF. The CDR3 DNA is TGTGCCAGTAGTGCCGCGGGACAGCTAAATTCCTACGAGCAGTACTTC.